This T cell receptor beta chain emerged from a study of T-cell memory formation after mild COVID-19. This clonotype was counted only a few times. Germline V gene data show CDR1 as SGHAT and CDR2 as FQNNGV. This CDR3 has 14 amino acids. Trimming stripped 4 bases from V and 4 bases from J, with 10 bases between. One entry per CDR3 protein results from TCRdb running MiXCR on the 5' RACE reads. The sample includes some 190,000 distinct CDR3 sequences, 15% to 20% of them seen just once. Sequencing input: PBMCs or a T cell subset sorted from them (not recorded which). The clonotype originates from an adult woman who had mild COVID-19 (a few samples of this study predate the infection). Cell type and time point are not known. The J gene is TRBJ2-2, the V gene TRBV11-2; perhaps D is TRBD1 or TRBD2 (6 bases each). The DNA of the CDR3 is TGTGCCAGCAGCTGGGGGGCCTTCACCGGGGAGCTGTTTTTT. The encoded protein is CASSWGAFTGELFF.